The 12 T cell receptor beta chains listed next were all sequenced from one sample in a study of cytomegalovirus exposure and HLA in healthy donors. PCR amplification relied on 60 Vbeta primers (plus 13 Jbeta primers). Assay: immunoSEQ multiplex PCR; the TCRdb copy retains only in-frame clones and omits some. The sample holds about 130,000 clones, roughly 85% seen once. The sample was PBMCs. These receptor sequences come from a man younger than 30 in good health and CMV-seropositive.

The V call is TRBV12-5, the J call TRBJ1-2, with D tentatively TRBD1 (5 bases). V was trimmed by 5 bases and J by 5 bases, leaving 12 bases between them. Per germline, CDR1 LGHNT and CDR2 FRNRAP. This CDR3 spans 13 amino acids. DNA for the CDR3: TGTGCTAGTGGTCCCACCGACAGTTATGGCTACACCTTC. Translated, it gives CASGPTDSYGYTF.

The genes are TRBV6-5 and TRBJ1-1; perhaps TRBD1 as D (5 bases). In germline, CDR1 is MNHEY, CDR2 SVGAGI. CDR3 length equals 14 residues. Trimming stripped 0 bases from V and 11 bases from J, with 16 bases between. CDR3 coding DNA: TGTGCCAGCAGTTACTCGAGGCGGGGGGAGGGGGCTTTCTTT. It encodes CASSYSRRGEGAFF.

The V call is TRBV28, the J call TRBJ1-1, with a tentative D call TRBD1 (6 bases). The CDR3 runs to 15 residues. Germline V lookup: CDR1 MDHEN, CDR2 SYDVKM. Trimming left V 3 bases short and J 1 base short, with 12 bases between. As DNA, the CDR3 is TGTGCCAGCAGTTTCCCGGGACATAGGAACACTGAAGCTTTCTTT. Translation: CASSFPGHRNTEAFF. Using reference TRBV28 and TRBJ1-1 for the parts outside the CDR3, the full variable domain is DVKVTQSSRYLVKRTGEKVFLECVQDMDHENMFWYRQDPGLGLRLIYFSYDVKMKEKGDIPEGYSVSREKKERFSLILESASTNQTSMYLCASSFPGHRNTEAFFGQGTRLTVV.

This clone came up once. The chain combines TRBV18 with TRBJ2-3, with D perhaps TRBD1 (5 bases). Germline loops: CDR1 KGHSH, CDR2 LQKENI. The germline V and J ends were trimmed by 3 bases and 3 bases, with 7 bases remaining between them. The CDR3 spans 13 residues. CDR3 sequence (DNA): TGTGCCAGCTCACCTCAGGGAACAGATACGCAGTATTTT. It yields the protein CASSPQGTDTQYF.

The chain has TRBV9 and TRBJ2-7; perhaps TRBD2 as D (5 bases). The germline V gene encodes CDR1 SGDLS and CDR2 YYNGEE. Deletions cut 4 bases from V and 2 bases from J, with 13 bases between. The CDR3 spans 14 residues. CDR3 coding DNA: TGTGCCAGCAGCTCAGGACTCTACCCCTACGAGCAGTACTTC. Translating it yields CASSSGLYPYEQYF.

J is TRBJ2-7 and V is TRBV11-2, with D perhaps TRBD2 (7 bases). V was shortened by 1 base and J by 6 bases, with 19 bases between the two germline ends. The V gene's germline CDR1 is SGHAT and CDR2 FQNNGV. The CDR3 contains 16 residues. The CDR3 loop reads CASSLVGGRVPFEQYF. In DNA, the CDR3 is TGTGCCAGCAGCTTAGTGGGGGGGCGAGTACCCTTCGAGCAGTACTTC.

The CDR3: CASSSTGVEQYF. The CDR3 nucleotides read TGTGCCAGCAGTTCGACAGGGGTCGAGCAGTACTTC. The chain is built from TRBV5-4 and TRBJ2-7, with 8 bases identical to TRBD1. With 5 bases clipped from V and 6 bases from J, the junction kept 4 bases outside the gene matches. CDR3 length equals 12 residues. The germline CDR1 and CDR2 sequences are SGHNT and YYREEE (reference sequence).

The chain employs TRBV5-1 and TRBJ2-7; D may be TRBD2 (7 bases). The germline gives CDR1 SGHRS, CDR2 YFSETQ. V gave up 0 bases and J gave up 3 bases, with 16 bases separating them. The CDR3 totals 16 residues. The CDR3 loop is CASSLGAAGAYYEQYF. DNA for the CDR3: TGCGCCAGCAGCTTGGGGGCGGCGGGGGCGTACTACGAGCAGTACTTC. Full variable domain (outside the CDR3, taken from reference TRBV5-1 and TRBJ2-7): KAGVTQTPRYLIKTRGQQVTLSCSPISGHRSVSWYQQTPGQGLQFLFEYFSETQRNKGNFPGRFSGRQFSNSRSEMNVSTLELGDSALYLCASSLGAAGAYYEQYFGPGTRLTVT.

The chain recombines TRBV9 with TRBJ1-1, with D maybe TRBD1 (6 bases). The germline V gene has CDR1 SGDLS and CDR2 YYNGEE. V lost 3 bases, J lost 4 bases, and 13 bases lay in between. This CDR3 has 14 amino acids. The CDR3 reads CASSEQGLGTEAFF. CDR3 nucleotides: TGTGCCAGCAGCGAACAGGGATTGGGCACTGAAGCTTTCTTT.

This sequence joins TRBV29-1 and TRBJ2-7; 7 bases fit TRBD1. Trimming removed 0 bases from V and 7 bases from J; junction bases left unmatched: 18. Germline values: CDR1 SQVTM, CDR2 ANQGSEA. This CDR3 spans 17 amino acids. CDR3 amino acids: CSVEESSTGVGSGEQYF. CDR3 in DNA: TGCAGCGTTGAAGAAAGTAGCACAGGGGTGGGCTCCGGTGAGCAGTACTTC.

V is TRBV5-1 and J is TRBJ2-7; D unclear. Per germline, CDR1 SGHRS and CDR2 YFSETQ. Deletions cut 1 base from V and 2 bases from J, with 7 bases between. The CDR3 runs 13 residues. DNA of the CDR3: TGCGCCAGCAGCTTGATGCCGGCCTACGAGCAGTACTTC. This gives the protein CASSLMPAYEQYF. Looking up the rest from reference TRBV5-1 and TRBJ2-7 gives the full variable domain: KAGVTQTPRYLIKTRGQQVTLSCSPISGHRSVSWYQQTPGQGLQFLFEYFSETQRNKGNFPGRFSGRQFSNSRSEMNVSTLELGDSALYLCASSLMPAYEQYFGPGTRLTVT.

The chain employs TRBV30 and TRBJ1-2, with 10 positions matching TRBD1. The CDR3 loop spans 17 amino acids. Unmatched junction bases numbered 14, after V lost 0 bases and J lost 7 bases. The germline V gene has CDR1 GTSNPN and CDR2 SVGIG (reference sequence). In nucleotides, the CDR3 is TGTGCCTGGAGTGTACCTCGGACAGGGGGACTTTTAGCTGGCTACACCTTC. Translated: CAWSVPRTGGLLAGYTF.